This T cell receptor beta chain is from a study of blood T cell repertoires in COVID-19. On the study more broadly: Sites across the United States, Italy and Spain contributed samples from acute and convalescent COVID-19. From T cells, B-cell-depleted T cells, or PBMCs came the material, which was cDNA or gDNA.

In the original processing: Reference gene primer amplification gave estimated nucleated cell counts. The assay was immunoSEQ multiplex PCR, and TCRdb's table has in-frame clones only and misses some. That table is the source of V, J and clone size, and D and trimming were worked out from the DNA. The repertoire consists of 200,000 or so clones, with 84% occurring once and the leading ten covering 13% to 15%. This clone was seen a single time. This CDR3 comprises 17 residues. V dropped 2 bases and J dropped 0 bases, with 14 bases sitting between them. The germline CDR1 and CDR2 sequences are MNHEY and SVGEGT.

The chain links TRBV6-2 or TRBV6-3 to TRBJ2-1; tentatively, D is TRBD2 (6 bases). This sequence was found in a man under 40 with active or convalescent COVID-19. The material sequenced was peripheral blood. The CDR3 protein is CASSYEVAVSSYNEQFF. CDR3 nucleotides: TGTGCCAGCAGTTACGAGGTAGCGGTGAGCTCCTACAATGAGCAGTTCTTC.